These 14 T cell receptor beta chains came from one sample sequenced in a study of T-cell reconstitution after alpha-beta-depleted transplantation in children. Unique molecular identifiers were incorporated during preparation of the TCRbeta library. From the PCR reads, TCRdb called clonotypes with MiXCR, one entry per CDR3 protein. The data contain fewer than 750,000 distinct CDR3 sequences, 25% to 30% of them singletons. Specimen: PBMCs, collected before TCRalphabeta/CD19-depleted stem cell transplant. The source of these receptors is a boy under two years old with Wiskott-Aldrich syndrome, due to receive a stem cell transplant.

This clonotype has more than one count but fewer than ten. The chain couples TRBV6-5 to TRBJ2-1, with D unclear. The CDR3 runs to 15 residues. Germline V lookup: CDR1 MNHEY, CDR2 SVGAGI. V lost 3 bases and J lost 3, with 12 bases in between. CDR3 bases: TGTGCCAGCAGTTATACCCCTTTCTACTACAATGAGCAGTTCTTC. This codes for CASSYTPFYYNEQFF.

This chain uses TRBV5-1 with TRBJ2-1; D is perhaps TRBD2 (5 bases). V lost 0 bases and J lost 5, with 9 bases in between. The CDR3 is 14 residues long. Germline values: CDR1 SGHRS, CDR2 YFSETQ. The CDR3 is CASSLGERNNEQFF. CDR3 DNA sequence: TGCGCCAGCAGCTTGGGGGAGAGGAACAATGAGCAGTTCTTC.

A few counts support this clonotype. The chain recombines TRBV19 with TRBJ1-2; the D is unclear. V was cut by 7 bases and J by 8 bases, with 14 bases left in between. Germline lookup yields CDR1 LNHDA and CDR2 SQIVND (reference sequence). The CDR3 is 12 amino acids. Written as DNA, the CDR3 is TGTGCCAGTAAGAACCGAGGCAACGGCTACACCTTC. This sequence encodes CASKNRGNGYTF.

The genes are TRBV12-3 or TRBV12-4 and TRBJ1-5, with D possibly TRBD1 on 5 matching bases. The CDR3 consists of 12 residues. V lost 3 bases and J lost 9, with 9 bases in between. CDR3 DNA sequence: TGTGCCAGCAGTTTGCCAAGGGGGCCCCAGCATTTT. Its translation: CASSLPRGPQHF.

The V call is TRBV6-1, the J call TRBJ2-3; perhaps TRBD2 as D (5 bases). Germline V lookup: CDR1 MNHNS, CDR2 SASEGT. The CDR3 covers 14 residues. The V and J ends lost 6 bases and 0 bases respectively, with 10 bases between them. CDR3 in DNA: TGTGCCAGCAGCTGGAGGCATAGCACAGATACGCAGTATTTT. Protein: CASSWRHSTDTQYF.

CDR3 sequence (DNA): TGCGCCAGCAGCTTTGGGCGTGATTTCACAGATACGCAGTATTTT. This codes for CASSFGRDFTDTQYF. The chain uses TRBV5-1 and TRBJ2-3; D unclear. The CDR3 consists of 15 residues. The germline V and J ends were trimmed by 2 bases and 2 bases, with 12 bases remaining between them. Germline CDR1 and CDR2: SGHRS and YFSETQ. Complete variable domain (other parts from reference TRBV5-1 and TRBJ2-3): KAGVTQTPRYLIKTRGQQVTLSCSPISGHRSVSWYQQTPGQGLQFLFEYFSETQRNKGNFPGRFSGRQFSNSRSEMNVSTLELGDSALYLCASSFGRDFTDTQYFGPGTRLTVL.

The genes are TRBV9 and TRBJ2-2; D remains ambiguous. This CDR3 spans 16 amino acids. V gave up 0 bases and J gave up 1 base, with 10 bases separating them. The V gene's germline CDR1 is SGDLS and CDR2 YYNGEE. The chain's CDR3 is CASSVVSVKNTGELFF. The CDR3 bases are TGTGCCAGCAGCGTAGTCTCAGTAAAGAACACCGGGGAGCTGTTTTTT.

The V gene is TRBV3-1, the J gene TRBJ2-4; a possible D gene is TRBD1 (6 bases). V gave up 4 bases and J gave up 7 bases, with 14 bases separating them. This CDR3 is 14 amino acids long. Germline CDR1 and CDR2: LGHDT and YNNKEL (reference sequence). The CDR3, as DNA: TGTGCCAGCAGCCCGAGGTCGACAGGCAACATTCAGTACTTC. This sequence encodes CASSPRSTGNIQYF.

The chain links TRBV10-2 to TRBJ1-1; D gene unclear. Germline CDR1 WSHSY, CDR2 SAAADI. Trimming stripped 2 bases from V and 11 bases from J, with 9 bases between. The CDR3 is made up of 11 amino acids. CDR3: CASSEPGMAFF. CDR3 sequence (DNA): TGCGCCAGCAGTGAGCCGGGGATGGCTTTCTTT.

This clonotype came up a few times. The CDR3 sequence is CASSQVGGIGGYEQFF. CDR3 nucleotides: TGTGCCAGCAGCCAAGTTGGCGGGATTGGGGGATACGAGCAGTTCTTC. V gene TRBV3-1 combines with J gene TRBJ2-1; perhaps TRBD2 as D (6 bases). From germline, CDR1 is LGHDT and CDR2 YNNKEL (reference sequence). V was trimmed by 1 base and J by 10 bases, leaving 20 bases between them. The CDR3 consists of 16 residues.

The chain carries TRBV21-1 and TRBJ2-4; no DNA check was done on the table's D call, TRBD2. TRBV21-1 is listed as a pseudogene. CDR3 size: 14 residues. CDR3 nucleotides: TGTGCCACTTCCGGAAGGGAGCCCAAAAACATTCAGTACTTC. Translating it yields CATSGREPKNIQYF.

V gene TRBV7-2 combines with J gene TRBJ2-3; D may be TRBD1 or TRBD2 (6 bases each). The V gene lost 5 bases and the J gene lost 4 bases, with 16 bases spanning the gap. The germline CDR1 and CDR2 sequences are SGHTA and FQGNSA. The CDR3 length is 15 residues. CDR3 DNA: TGTGCCAGCAGCCCCAGACAGAGGGGGGCAGATACGCAGTATTTT. It is translated as CASSPRQRGADTQYF. Based on the CDR3 plus reference TRBV7-2 and TRBJ2-3, the full variable domain is GAGVSQSPSNKVTEKGKDVELRCDPISGHTALYWYRQSLGQGLEFLIYFQGNSAPDKSGLPSDRFSAERTGGSVSTLTIQRTQQEDSAVYLCASSPRQRGADTQYFGPGTRLTVL.

This chain connects TRBV20-1 to TRBJ1-6; 7 positions match TRBD1. V gave up 1 base and J gave up 9 bases; unmatched junction bases: 6. Germline V gene data show CDR1 as DFQATT and CDR2 as SNEGSKA (reference sequence). This CDR3 comprises 14 residues. This CDR3 reads CSARVDRASSPLHF. The CDR3 nucleotides read TGCAGTGCTAGAGTCGACAGGGCCAGTTCACCCCTCCACTTT.

V and J are TRBV5-1 and TRBJ2-4, with a possible D match to TRBD1 (6 bases). The V end was cut by 1 base, the J end by 8 bases, with 10 bases between. The CDR3 extends over 13 amino acids. Germline values: CDR1 SGHRS, CDR2 YFSETQ. The CDR3 region is CASSLLRGDIQYF. CDR3 DNA sequence: TGCGCCAGCAGCTTGCTCAGGGGAGACATTCAGTACTTC.